Described below is a single TCR beta chain sequence and its context. Researchers report immunoSEQ v3.0 was run at survey level. Generated by immunoSEQ multiplex PCR, the TCRdb table keeps only in-frame clones and is missing some. The sample contains 35,000 or so clones, approximately 85% of which appear only once. The sample is drawn from a study of long-term antiretroviral therapy in people with HIV. The germline gives CDR1 LNHDA, CDR2 SQIVND (reference sequence). The CDR3 consists of 12 residues. Trimming took 5 bases from V and 11 from J, leaving 15 bases between them. This rearrangement joins TRBV19 to TRBJ1-1, with TRBD1 as a possible D gene (6 bases). The material sequenced was unsorted PBMCs, taken just over 2.7 years before starting antiretroviral therapy. This TCR derives from a woman aged 25 to 45 with HIV. The CDR3 nucleotides read TGTGCCAGTAGTGCTACAGGGCGGACGGCTTTCTTT. This encodes CASSATGRTAFF.